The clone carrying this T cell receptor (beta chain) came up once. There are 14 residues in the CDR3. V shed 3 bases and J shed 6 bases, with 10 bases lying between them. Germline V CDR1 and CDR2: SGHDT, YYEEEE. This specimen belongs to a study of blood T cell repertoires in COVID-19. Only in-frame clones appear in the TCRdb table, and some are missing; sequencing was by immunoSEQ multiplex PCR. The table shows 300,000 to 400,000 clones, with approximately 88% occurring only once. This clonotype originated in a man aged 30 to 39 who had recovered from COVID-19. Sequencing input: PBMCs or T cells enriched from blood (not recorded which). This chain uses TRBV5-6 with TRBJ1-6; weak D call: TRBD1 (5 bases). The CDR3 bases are TGTGCCAGCAGCTGGGGGGGAAGTAATTCACCCCTCCACTTT. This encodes CASSWGGSNSPLHF.